The present T cell receptor (beta chain) was sequenced within a study of cytomegalovirus exposure and HLA in healthy donors. Study-wide points: In an earlier analysis, most TCR beta V segments were productive about 87% or about 30% of the time.

CDR1 and CDR2 from the germline V gene are SGHVS and FNYEAQ. Unmatched junction bases numbered 7, after V lost 5 bases and J lost 10 bases. The CDR3 has 12 residues. Regarding donors, all were healthy bone marrow donors. Donors likely had unrecorded immune exposures despite being nominally healthy when sampled. Notes on this clone: The target antigen is unknown.

Use of 60 Vbeta and 13 Jbeta primers characterized the PCR. The protocol was immunoSEQ multiplex PCR, while the TCRdb copy is restricted to in-frame clones and leaves out a portion. The sample has some 90,000 clones, over 70% seen once. The clonotype originates from a man between 40 and 49 years old in good health and CMV-seronegative. Sequencing used PBMCs. The chain recombines TRBV7-6 with TRBJ2-7; 8 bases are a match to TRBD1. The CDR3 loop reads CASSPGQGGQYF. As DNA, the CDR3 is TGTGCCAGCAGCCCAGGACAGGGCGGCCAGTACTTC.